A single sample gave rise to the 21 T cell receptor beta chains below, sequenced in a study of tumor-infiltrating lymphocytes in primary liver carcinoma. Starting material of 450 to 550 ng total RNA yielded TCR beta cDNA via a constant-region primer. A slightly modified ARM-PCR protocol with three nested multiplex PCR rounds produced these TCR beta libraries. Investigators reported that the first two PCR rounds, at roughly 10 cycles each, used TRBV1-TRBV30 forward primers with a C-beta reverse primer. Each CDR3 protein is one row after TCRdb ran MiXCR on the multiplex PCR reads. The table has more than 90,000 distinct CDR3 sequences, 55% to 80% seen once. Unsorted bulk tissue of about 19-31 mg yielded co-extracted RNA and DNA. Sequencing was done on a sample of liver tumor tissue from sampling region 2. The subset denotes: tumor region T2, inferior pole. The receptors derive from a woman in her sixties with primary liver carcinoma and hepatitis B virus infection.

This clonotype has just one count. A junction boundary mismatches the germline segment, possibly from a read error. V usage is TRBV29-1 and J usage is TRBJ2-3; D uncertain. This CDR3 contains 13 residues. CDR1 and CDR2 from the germline V gene are SQVTM and ANQGSEA. CDR3 bases: TGCAGCGCCGGAATCACGAGCACAGATACGCGGCATTTT. Protein sequence: CSAGITSTDTRHF.

Concerning this clonotype: The junction departs from the called germline gene at one end, perhaps through a read error. This chain uses TRBV6-5 with TRBJ2-1; TRBD1 or TRBD2 may be the D gene (5 bases each). The length of the CDR3 is 14 residues. Germline V lookup: CDR1 MNHEY, CDR2 SVGAGI. The CDR3 loop reads CASSSGLRYNELFF. DNA for the CDR3: TGTGCCAGCAGTTCGGGGCTGCGATACAATGAGCTGTTCTTC.

This clonotype appeared once. No conserved phenylalanine or tryptophan is present at the end of the CDR3, so a read error is the likely explanation. The chain couples TRBV29-1 to TRBJ2-7; 12 bases match TRBD2. The CDR3 contains 14 residues. V trimming: 5 bases; J trimming: 4 bases; junction bases outside the gene matches: 6. CDR1 SQVTM and CDR2 ANQGSEA come from the germline V gene. CDR3 nucleotide sequence: TGCAGCGTTTCCCTAGGGACTAGCGGGTACGAGCAGTACCTC. Its translation: CSVSLGTSGYEQYL.

This clonotype has a count of ten or more. The rearrangement uses TRBV6-2 or TRBV6-3 and TRBJ2-2; D call uncertain. V dropped 9 bases and J dropped 4 bases, with 12 bases sitting between them. The germline V gene has CDR1 MNHEY and CDR2 SVGEGT. The CDR3 has 13 amino acids. The CDR3 DNA sequence: TGTGCCAGTGGAGAACCCAGCACCGGGGAGCTGTTTTTT. Its protein product is CASGEPSTGELFF.

This clonotype was counted a few times. Being one base from a much bigger clone, this may be a read error. The V call is TRBV2, the J call TRBJ2-3, with D unresolved. CDR1 and CDR2 (germline): SNHLY, FYNNEI. This CDR3 has 11 amino acids. The CDR3 sequence is CASSSTDMQYF. CDR3 nucleotide sequence: TGTGCCAGCAGCTCAACGGATATGCAGTATTTT.

In this sample, this clonotype turned up once. The chain uses TRBV6-6 and TRBJ1-6; 7 bases are shared with TRBD1. The V gene's germline CDR1 is MNHNY and CDR2 SVGAGI (reference sequence). The CDR3 is 14 amino acids. Trimming cost V 5 bases and J 10 bases; bases outside gene matches: 8. The CDR3 nucleotides are TGTGCCAGCAGTACAGTACAACAGGGGTCACCCCTCCACTTT. Amino acid sequence: CASSTVQQGSPLHF.

Regarding this clonotype: One junction end does not reproduce the germline sequence, and a read error may be involved. The chain joins TRBV7-9 to TRBJ2-7, with D possibly matching TRBD1 (6 bases). Germline V lookup: CDR1 SEHNR, CDR2 FQNEAQ (reference sequence). The CDR3 loop spans 17 amino acids. CDR3: CACSLTDGTSSSYGQYF. In DNA, the CDR3 is TGTGCCTGCAGCTTAACCGACGGGACATCGAGCTCCTACGGGCAGTACTTC.

As regards this clonotype: The germline gene is not matched at one end of the junction; a read error may be the cause. The chain employs TRBV6-1 and TRBJ1-4; D perhaps matches TRBD1 (6 bases). Germline assignment: CDR1 MNHNS and CDR2 SASEGT. The CDR3 contains 14 residues. The DNA of the CDR3 is TGTCCCAGCAAGGTTGGGGGCGCAGCTGAAAAACTGTTTTTT. Its protein product is CPSKVGGAAEKLFF.

As for this clonotype: Being one base from a much bigger clone, this may be a read error. The chain carries TRBV6-2 or TRBV6-3 and TRBJ2-5; 12 nucleotides match TRBD1. CDR3 length equals 15 residues. Germline CDR1 is MNHEY and CDR2 is SVGEGT. V shed 1 base and J 7 bases; nucleotides not matched to a gene: 4. The CDR3 DNA is TGTGCCAGCAGTTACTTGGGACAGGGGGCAGGGACCCAGTACTTC. It codes for CASSYLGQGAGTQYF.

Turning to this clonotype: A read error may produce the germline difference seen at one junction end. The chain joins TRBV29-1 to TRBJ2-4, with 8 bases aligning to TRBD2. This CDR3 is 18 amino acids long. CDR1 is SQVTM and CDR2 is ANQGSEA in the germline V gene. The CDR3 reads CRVEDQFGYGRASGIQYF. Written as DNA, the CDR3 is TGCAGAGTTGAAGATCAGTTTGGGTACGGGAGGGCCAGCGGCATTCAGTACTTC.

With regard to this clonotype: A much larger clonotype is one base distant, so this may be a read error. This rearrangement joins TRBV5-8 to TRBJ1-1, with 8 bases identical to TRBD1. The CDR3 length is 16 residues. Germline V gene lookup returns CDR1 SGHTS and CDR2 YDEGEE. V trimming: 5 bases; J trimming: 1 base; junction bases outside the gene matches: 10. DNA for the CDR3: TGTGCCAGCAGGTTAGGACAGGGTACGGGGAACACTGAAGCTTTCTTT. This codes for CASRLGQGTGNTEAFF.

In regard to this clonotype: A read error may account for a junction end that differs from germline. The rearrangement links TRBV11-1 to TRBJ2-2; TRBD2 is a possible D gene (5 bases). The CDR3 sequence is 14 residues long. Germline V gene data show CDR1 as SGHAT and CDR2 as FQDESV (reference sequence). The CDR3 here is CVSRPSLDAGELSF. The DNA of the CDR3 is TGTGTCAGCAGACCGAGCCTTGACGCCGGGGAGCTGTCTTTT.

The chain employs TRBV23-1 and TRBJ1-5, with D perhaps TRBD1 (6 bases). TRBV23-1 is known as an ORF, though its function is uncertain. Trimming removed 0 bases from V and 4 bases from J, with 13 bases in between. CDR3 length: 16 amino acids. DNA for the CDR3: TGCGCCAGCAGTCAATCGTCAGGGGCGGGGAATCAGCCCCAGCATTTT. Its protein product is CASSQSSGAGNQPQHF.

This clonotype was seen once. The chain has TRBV11-3 and TRBJ2-3, with 7 bases that match TRBD1. The germline gives CDR1 SGHNT, CDR2 YENEEA. The CDR3 totals 14 residues. The V gene end was trimmed by 5 bases and the J gene end by 8 bases; junction bases not matched to a gene: 10. In DNA, the CDR3 is TGTGCCAGCAGCCTTCGGACAGGCACCGTTACGCAGTATTTT. Its protein product is CASSLRTGTVTQYF.

As regards this clonotype: Being one base from a much bigger clone, this may be a read error. The gene calls are TRBV6-1 and TRBJ2-7, with D possibly TRBD1 on 6 matching bases. CDR1 is MNHNS and CDR2 is SASEGT in the germline V gene. V dropped 4 bases and J dropped 2 bases, with 15 bases sitting between them. The CDR3 sequence is 15 residues long. The DNA of the CDR3 is TGTGCCAGCAGTGGGCGGACAGTGGTGACCTACGAGCAGTACTTC. Translated, it gives CASSGRTVVTYEQYF.

As for this clonotype: Because the CDR3 is missing its conserved closing phenylalanine or tryptophan, this is likely a read error. The chain recombines TRBV28 with TRBJ1-3; D not resolved. Germline V gene sequence: CDR1 MDHEN, CDR2 SYDVKM. The CDR3 covers 13 residues. The CDR3 region is CASSPSSGNAIYL. The CDR3 DNA is TGTGCCAGCAGTCCCAGCTCTGGAAACGCCATATATTTA.

J is TRBJ2-3 and V is TRBV7-3, with D perhaps TRBD1 (5 bases). The CDR3 spans 15 residues. Trimming stripped 5 bases from V and 1 base from J, with 13 bases between. Germline assignment: CDR1 SGHTA and CDR2 FQGTGA. CDR3 DNA sequence: TGTGCCAGCAGCATCCAGGGATTCGGCACAGATACGCAGTATTTT. Protein sequence: CASSIQGFGTDTQYF.

Worth noting for this clonotype: Since the CDR3 does not end with the conserved phenylalanine or tryptophan, this likely comes from a read error. No DNA is shown, since the ends of the CDR3 on it are uncertain; the CDR3 is the one TCRdb lists. The V and J genes are TRBV11-2 and TRBJ1-6; the table names TRBD1, a call not compared with the DNA. The CDR3 is 16 amino acids in total, end residues counted. Germline V CDR1 and CDR2: SGHAT, FQNNGV. CDR3 sequence reads: CASSLVLSGQVSPPHL.

With regard to this clonotype: At one of its ends the junction is not consistent with the germline gene, which may arise from a read error. This sequence joins TRBV10-3 and TRBJ1-1; 8 nucleotides match TRBD1. The CDR3 is 15 amino acids. From germline, CDR1 is ENHRY and CDR2 SYGVKD. CDR3 amino acids: CTIRDYRGANTEPFF. The DNA for the CDR3 is TGTACCATCAGGGACTACAGGGGGGCGAACACTGAACCTTTCTTT.

This CDR3 reads CASSQAGLAGGRAGVQYF. In DNA, the CDR3 is TGTGCCAGCAGCCAAGCGGGACTAGCGGGAGGGCGCGCGGGTGTGCAGTATTTT. V usage is TRBV4-2 and J usage is TRBJ2-3; 16 nucleotides match TRBD2. With V trimmed by 1 base and J by 11 bases, 12 bases remained unmatched. This CDR3 region has 18 residues. Germline CDR1 reads LGHNA; CDR2 reads YNFKEQ.

This clonotype is medium-sized. The chain has TRBV11-2 and TRBJ2-1; the D call may be TRBD1 or TRBD2 (7 bases each). The CDR3 runs 14 residues. Trimming removed 0 bases at V and 9 bases at J, with 12 bases between. Germline CDR1 SGHAT, CDR2 FQNNGV. This CDR3 reads CASSLDPRGGEQFF. The CDR3 DNA is TGTGCCAGCAGCTTAGATCCCAGGGGGGGTGAGCAGTTCTTC.